This T cell receptor (beta chain) was obtained from a study of cytomegalovirus exposure and HLA in healthy donors. General study points: The dataset shows that most TCR sequences were rare, while some public TCRs occurred in many donors.

Between the trimmed V and J ends, which lost 2 bases and 6 bases, there was a span of 10 bases. The CDR3 is 13 amino acids. Germline V gene data show CDR1 as SEHNR and CDR2 as FQNEAQ (reference sequence). In regard to this clone: Its antigen is currently unknown.

The PCR made use of 60 Vbeta and 13 Jbeta primers. Using immunoSEQ multiplex PCR, the repertoire was profiled, and TCRdb retains in-frame clones only, with some absent. The sample lists some 190,000 clones; around 77% were seen once. Sequencing used PBMCs. This clonotype was obtained from a woman in her thirties in good health and CMV-seronegative. V and J are TRBV7-9 and TRBJ1-2; the D gene is possibly TRBD1 (6 bases). The CDR3 spells CASSLNRDDGYTF. CDR3 sequence (DNA): TGTGCCAGCAGCTTAAACAGGGATGATGGCTACACCTTC.